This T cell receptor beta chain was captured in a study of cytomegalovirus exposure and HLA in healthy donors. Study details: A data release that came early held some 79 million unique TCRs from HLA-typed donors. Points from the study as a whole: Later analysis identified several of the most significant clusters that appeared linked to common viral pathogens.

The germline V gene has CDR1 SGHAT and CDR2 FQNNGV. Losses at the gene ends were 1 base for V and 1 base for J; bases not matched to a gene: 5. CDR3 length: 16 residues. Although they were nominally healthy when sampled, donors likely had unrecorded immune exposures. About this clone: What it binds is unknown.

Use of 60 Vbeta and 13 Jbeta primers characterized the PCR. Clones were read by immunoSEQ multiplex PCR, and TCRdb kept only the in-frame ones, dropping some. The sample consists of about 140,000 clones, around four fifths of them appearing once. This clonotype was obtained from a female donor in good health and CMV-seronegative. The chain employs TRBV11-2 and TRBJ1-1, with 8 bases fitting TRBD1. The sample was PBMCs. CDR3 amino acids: CASSLGRQGRNTEAFF. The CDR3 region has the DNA TGTGCCAGCAGCTTAGGTCGACAGGGGAGGAACACTGAAGCTTTCTTT.